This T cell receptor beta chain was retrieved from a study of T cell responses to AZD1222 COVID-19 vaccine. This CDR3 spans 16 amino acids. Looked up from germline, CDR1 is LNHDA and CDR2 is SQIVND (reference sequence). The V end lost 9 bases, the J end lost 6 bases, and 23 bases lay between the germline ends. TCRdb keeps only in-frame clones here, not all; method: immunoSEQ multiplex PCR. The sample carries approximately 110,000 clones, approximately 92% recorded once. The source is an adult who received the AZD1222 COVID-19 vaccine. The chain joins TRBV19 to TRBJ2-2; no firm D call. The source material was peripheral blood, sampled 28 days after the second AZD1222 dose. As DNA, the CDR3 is TGTGCCAGCCGTAGGGTACCCCTACCCGGTTCCGGGGAGCTGTTTTTT. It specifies CASRRVPLPGSGELFF.